These T cell receptor beta chains were read from a single sample in a study of shared clonotypes between healthy human individuals. Produced via immunoSEQ multiplex PCR; TCRdb's table is partial and in-frame only. In the table there are 550,000 to 700,000 clones, around 78% of which are singletons. Input material: memory CD4+ T cells sorted from blood. The receptors come from a woman between 25 and 40 years old in good health. Both conserved end residues are trimmed from each CDR3. A D gene is named only where the DNA matches it firmly.

V gene	J gene	D gene	CDR3 length	CDR3 protein
TRBV7-2	TRBJ2-3	-	11	ASSLAIRDTQY
TRBV5-1	TRBJ2-5	-	13	ASSYTRGLGETQY
TRBV5-1	TRBJ2-7	TRBD2	13	ASSDRTSGVYEQY
TRBV5-4	TRBJ1-1	TRBD1	12	ASRSGQSNTEAF
TRBV7-8	TRBJ1-1	-	13	ASSQRPGRATEAF
TRBV9	TRBJ2-1	TRBD2	13	ASNPLGRAYNEQF
TRBV6-1	TRBJ2-7	-	11	ASSPTGDAGQY
TRBV5-1	TRBJ2-3	TRBD2	12	ASSGGTSTNTQY
TRBV30	TRBJ2-7	-	10	AYGVKSGFEY
TRBV19	TRBJ2-1	-	9	ASSILDRQF
TRBV27	TRBJ2-2	-	13	ASSFYRANTGELF
TRBV27	TRBJ2-7	TRBD2	13	ASSRWKREMDEQY
TRBV5-1	TRBJ2-7	-	11	ASSLGGRDEQY
TRBV5-1	TRBJ1-1	TRBD1	13	ASSSTLTGGTEAF
TRBV5-6	TRBJ1-5	-	13	ASSLWAAGDKPQH
TRBV28	TRBJ2-1	-	14	ASSLGWLSSYNEQF
TRBV28	TRBJ2-7	TRBD1	10	ATRDRSYEQY
TRBV13	TRBJ1-1	-	11	ASSLQGYTEAF
TRBV29-1	TRBJ1-1	-	10	SVDARNTEAF
TRBV5-1	TRBJ2-2	-	13	ASSLQSGDTGELF
TRBV19	TRBJ1-2	TRBD1	13	ASSVTGGAGYGYT
TRBV19	TRBJ1-1	-	12	ASSIQTANTEAF
TRBV7-2	TRBJ2-1	TRBD2	15	ASSSSLTSGTPREQF
TRBV6-4	TRBJ2-3	TRBD2	14	ASSDRAGASTDTQY
TRBV2	TRBJ2-3	TRBD1	17	ASGGPGQGFAGVADTQY
TRBV27	TRBJ2-1	TRBD2	12	ASRPPAGANEQF
TRBV2	TRBJ2-5	TRBD1	12	ASSERTGRETQY
TRBV6-6	TRBJ1-1	-	11	ASSQGRVTEAF
TRBV28	TRBJ1-2	-	12	ASSFRVPRGGYT
TRBV30	TRBJ2-3	-	13	AWWGGLGLTDTQY
TRBV5-1	TRBJ2-1	TRBD1	13	ASKGDRDFYNEQF